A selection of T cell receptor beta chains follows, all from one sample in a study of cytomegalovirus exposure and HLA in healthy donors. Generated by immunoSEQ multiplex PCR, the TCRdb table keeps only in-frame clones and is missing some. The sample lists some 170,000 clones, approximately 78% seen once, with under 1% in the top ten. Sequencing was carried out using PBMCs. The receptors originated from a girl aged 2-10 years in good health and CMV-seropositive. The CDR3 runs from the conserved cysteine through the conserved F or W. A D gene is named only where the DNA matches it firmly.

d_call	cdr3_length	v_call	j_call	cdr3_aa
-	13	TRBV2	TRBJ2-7	CASSRRKTYEQYF
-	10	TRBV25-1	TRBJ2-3	CASIADTQYF
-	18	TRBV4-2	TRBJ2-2	CASSLWAETRTNTGELFF
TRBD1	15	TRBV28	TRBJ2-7	CASSFSDRVYYEQYF
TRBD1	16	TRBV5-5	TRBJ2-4	CASSPDRVWGKNIQYF
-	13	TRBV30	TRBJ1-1	CAWIPGVGAEAFF
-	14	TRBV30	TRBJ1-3	CAWSPRGARNTIYF
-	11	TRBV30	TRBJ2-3	CAWRAWDTQYF
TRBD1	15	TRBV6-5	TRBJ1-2	CASTPIGQGGHGYTF
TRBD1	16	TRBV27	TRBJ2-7	CASVPLGTGHPYEQYF
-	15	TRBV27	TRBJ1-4	CASSFSQGGREKLFF
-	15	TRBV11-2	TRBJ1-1	CASSLKFGATTEAFF
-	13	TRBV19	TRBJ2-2	CASHTGSTGELFF
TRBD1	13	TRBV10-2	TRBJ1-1	CASRTGVNTEAFF
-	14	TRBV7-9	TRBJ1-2	CASSQSRTAYGDTF
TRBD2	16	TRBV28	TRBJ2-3	CASSLLAGEGTDTQYF
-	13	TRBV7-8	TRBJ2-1	CASSISPHNEQFF
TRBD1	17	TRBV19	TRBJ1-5	CASSTDRGGHSNQPQHF
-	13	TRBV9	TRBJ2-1	CASSATTYNEQFF
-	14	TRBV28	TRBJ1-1	CASSGLGGNTEAFF
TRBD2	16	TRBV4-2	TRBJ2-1	CASSQEGLAGDNEQFF
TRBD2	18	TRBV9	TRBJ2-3	CASSVEGTSGRFTDTQYF
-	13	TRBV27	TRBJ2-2	CASRAGVSGELFF
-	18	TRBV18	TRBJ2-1	CASSPRVGSVLIYNEQFF
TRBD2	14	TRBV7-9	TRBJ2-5	CASSGWTRQETQYF
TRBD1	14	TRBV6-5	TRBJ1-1	CASTRDRVNTEAFF
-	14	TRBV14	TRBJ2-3	CASSQAQRTDTQYF
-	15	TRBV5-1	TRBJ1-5	CASSFSPGETQPQHF
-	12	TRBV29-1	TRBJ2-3	CSVTRDTDTQYF
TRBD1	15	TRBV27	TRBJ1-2	CASSLSATGVRGYTF
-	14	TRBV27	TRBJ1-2	CASSGRGVGFGYTF
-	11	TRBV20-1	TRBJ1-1	CSASMNTEAFF
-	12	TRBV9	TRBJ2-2	CASSVSGGELFF
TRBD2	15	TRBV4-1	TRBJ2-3	CASSRLTGGEDTQYF
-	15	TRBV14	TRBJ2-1	CASSQLGASYNEQFF
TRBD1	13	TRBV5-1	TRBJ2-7	CASSLLQGREQYF
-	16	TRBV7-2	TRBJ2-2	CASSHREPTNTGELFF
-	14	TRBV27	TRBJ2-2	CASSLSRTTGELFF
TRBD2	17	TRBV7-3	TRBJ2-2	CASSGSNQRGNTGELFF
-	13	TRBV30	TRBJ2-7	CAWSGGQMYEQYF
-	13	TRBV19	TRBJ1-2	CASTTDRFYGYTF
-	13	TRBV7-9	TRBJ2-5	CASSLVGLLSQYF
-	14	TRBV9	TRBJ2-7	CAKASTGTHYEQYF
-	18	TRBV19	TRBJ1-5	CASKSIYRDTLSNQPQHF
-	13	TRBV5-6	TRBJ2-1	CASTSPVLAEQFF